This T cell receptor (beta chain) stems from a study of identical twins. The study's findings and limits: The more abundant beta clonotypes in cord blood had fewer insertions, and memory repertoires did not show this.

TCRdb redid the calling of the 5' RACE reads with MiXCR, one entry per CDR3 protein. Of around 1.7 million distinct CDR3 sequences in the sample, around 29% were seen once. In regard to this clonotype: Its antigen is unidentified.

Germline CDR1 SNHLY, CDR2 FYNNEI. CDR3 length: 14 amino acids. V lost 1 base, J lost 3 bases, and 7 bases lay in between. Sequencing was performed on cord blood. The clonotype comes from a newborn girl in good health. The J gene is TRBJ1-5, the V gene TRBV2, with a tentative D call TRBD1 (5 bases). The CDR3 reads CASSEGTPNQPQHF. For the CDR3, the DNA is TGTGCCAGCAGTGAAGGGACACCCAATCAGCCCCAGCATTTT. The entire variable domain, with the rest obtained from reference TRBV2 and TRBJ1-5, is as follows: EPEVTQTPSHQVTQMGQEVILRCVPISNHLYFYWYRQILGQKVEFLVSFYNNEISEKSEIFDDQFSVERPDGSNFTLKIRSTKLEDSAMYFCASSEGTPNQPQHFGDGTRLSIL.